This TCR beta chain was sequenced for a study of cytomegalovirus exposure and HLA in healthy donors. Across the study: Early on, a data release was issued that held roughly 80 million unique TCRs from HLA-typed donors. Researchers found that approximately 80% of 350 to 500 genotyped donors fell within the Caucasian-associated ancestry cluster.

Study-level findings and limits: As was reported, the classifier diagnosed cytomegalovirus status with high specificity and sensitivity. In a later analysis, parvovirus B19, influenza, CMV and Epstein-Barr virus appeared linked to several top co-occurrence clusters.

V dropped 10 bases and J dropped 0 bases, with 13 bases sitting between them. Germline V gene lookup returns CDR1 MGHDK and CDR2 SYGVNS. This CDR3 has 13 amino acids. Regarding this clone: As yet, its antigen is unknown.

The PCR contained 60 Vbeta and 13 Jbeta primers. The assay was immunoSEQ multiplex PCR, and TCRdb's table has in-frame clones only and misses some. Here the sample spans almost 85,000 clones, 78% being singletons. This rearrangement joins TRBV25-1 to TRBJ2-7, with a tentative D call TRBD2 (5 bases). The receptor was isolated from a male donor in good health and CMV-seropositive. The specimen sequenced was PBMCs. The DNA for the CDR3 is TGTGCCACCGAGGGCAGGAGCTCCTACGAGCAGTACTTC. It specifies CATEGRSSYEQYF.